This is a list of T cell receptor beta chains from one sample in a study of shared clonotypes between healthy human individuals. Data came from immunoSEQ multiplex PCR; TCRdb stores just in-frame clones and leaves some out. Of fewer than 550,000 clones detected, about 75% appear once; the ten largest clones hold approximately 12%. The sequencing input was PBMCs. The origin of the receptors is a woman between 40 and 55 years old in good health. Some clones in this sample may be carry-over from other donors' samples. Both conserved end residues are part of each CDR3. A D gene is named only where the DNA matches it firmly. Size values are once, few and many counts, or a class for expanded clones, and some rows have none.

CASSLGVFEAFF	TGTGCCAGCAGCTTGGGGGTCTTTGAAGCTTTCTTT	TRBJ1-1	-	TRBV5-5	-
CASSPAGTIINEQFF	TGTGCCAGCAGCCCCGCCGGGACGATCATCAATGAGCAGTTCTTC	TRBJ2-1	-	TRBV7-3	-
CASSYGTGVEQYF	TGTGCCAGCAGTTACGGGACAGGGGTCGAGCAGTACTTC	TRBJ2-7	many	TRBV6-5	TRBD1
CASSIAGAVDIQYF	TGTGCCAGTAGTATAGCAGGGGCGGTGGACATTCAGTACTTC	TRBJ2-4	-	TRBV19	-
CASSFLAGETQYF	TGCGCCAGCAGCTTCCTAGCGGGAGAGACCCAGTACTTC	TRBJ2-5	few	TRBV5-1	TRBD2
CASSGREDEQYF	TGCGCCAGCTCAGGAAGGGAAGACGAGCAGTACTTC	TRBJ2-7	few	TRBV10-1	-
CASSPFTSGRNTGELFF	TGTGCCAGCTCACCCTTTACTAGCGGGAGGAACACCGGGGAGCTGTTTTTT	TRBJ2-2	-	TRBV18	TRBD2
CASSSTVRSSYNEQFF	TGCGCCAGCAGCTCGACTGTTCGTAGCTCCTACAATGAGCAGTTCTTC	TRBJ2-1	-	TRBV5-1	-
CASSPPGQPYEQYF	TGTGCCAGCAGCCCGCCGGGACAGCCCTACGAGCAGTACTTC	TRBJ2-7	-	TRBV14	TRBD1
CASSSRTGTYQETQYF	TGTGCCAGCAGCTCCCGAACCGGGACTTATCAAGAGACCCAGTACTTC	TRBJ2-5	-	TRBV7-2	-